This T cell receptor (beta chain) was captured in a study of CD8+ T cells in alopecia areata. Study information: In an open-label trial, patients got 5 to 10 mg tofacitinib twice daily. The study gave tofacitinib for 6 to 18 months, then 6 months off drug. Findings of the study overall: Higher clonality than in normal scalp was seen in lesional scalp, especially alopecia totalis/universalis.

Lesional scalp tissue (obtained by punch biopsy) and peripheral blood were collected from alopecia areata patients. Concerning this clone: Its antigen is undetermined.

Extracted RNA was reverse transcribed, and the resulting cDNA served as sequencing template. Measured with immunoSEQ multiplex PCR; TCRdb has only the in-frame clones, and not every one. Counted here are 220,000 or so clones, 50% to 70% occurring once; the ten biggest clones make up roughly 0.47%. This TCR came from a human donor with alopecia areata. The starting material was CD4+ T cells sorted from blood, obtained at week 0.

Written as DNA, the CDR3 is TGCGCCAGCAGTCGCCAACTCCGATATACGCAGTATTTT. Amino acid sequence: CASSRQLRYTQYF. This chain links TRBV23-1 with TRBJ2-3; D call uncertain. TRBV23-1 is an ORF, and what it does is uncertain. The V and J ends lost 4 bases and 7 bases respectively, with 12 bases between them. The CDR3 consists of 13 residues.